Each of the 6 T cell receptor beta chains below was sequenced from the same sample in a study of T-cell reconstitution after alpha-beta-depleted transplantation in children. Unique molecular identifiers were incorporated during preparation of the TCRbeta library. Using its own MiXCR run on the PCR reads, TCRdb lists one record per CDR3 protein. This sample yields approximately 350,000 distinct CDR3 sequences, of which 10% are seen a single time; approximately 2.3% belongs to the top ten. Sequencing was performed on PBMCs from the stem cell graft donor, taken from the stem cell graft. The receptors derive from a human donor who donated a stem cell graft to a child with acute lymphoblastic leukemia.

There are many counts of this clonotype. The V gene is TRBV4-2, the J gene TRBJ2-5; tentatively, D is TRBD1 (5 bases). CDR1 and CDR2 (germline): LGHNA, YNFKEQ. The ends were cut back, 3 bases at V and 0 bases at J, with 11 bases in the middle. The length of the CDR3 is 15 residues. The CDR3 bases are TGTGCCAGCAGCCAGCAAGGGGTGAACCAAGAGACCCAGTACTTC. Translated, it gives CASSQQGVNQETQYF.

The V gene is TRBV12-5, the J gene TRBJ2-6; 11 bases are a match to TRBD1. Germline V CDR1 and CDR2: LGHNT, FRNRAP. This CDR3 spans 21 amino acids. The junction had 14 bases not matched to a gene; V was cut back by 1 base and J by 3 bases. CDR3 nucleotide sequence: TGTGCTAGTGGTTTGGCCCAACCTGTAGGACAGGGGGCTCGTGGGGCCAACGTCCTGACTTTC. It is translated as CASGLAQPVGQGARGANVLTF.

This clonotype was detected many times. The chain is built from TRBV12-3 or TRBV12-4 and TRBJ1-5; possible D gene TRBD1, 5 bases. CDR3 length: 15 amino acids. The ends were cut back, 1 base at V and 5 bases at J, with 12 bases in the middle. CDR3 residues: CASSLEGVWDQPQHF. The CDR3 DNA sequence: TGTGCCAGCAGTTTAGAAGGGGTCTGGGATCAGCCCCAGCATTTT.

This clonotype was detected only a few times. One junction end does not reproduce the germline sequence, and a read error may be involved. The chain has TRBV20-1 and TRBJ2-7; D may be TRBD2 (5 bases). The CDR3 has 13 amino acids. Germline loops: CDR1 DFQATT, CDR2 SNEGSKA (reference sequence). The DNA for the CDR3 is TGCAGTGCCAGAGGGCTGGGGTTGCGGGAGCAGTACTTC. Residues: CSARGLGLREQYF.

The V gene is TRBV20-1, the J gene TRBJ2-6; no firm D call. Trimming cost V 5 bases and J 4 bases, with 12 bases left between them. CDR1 and CDR2 from the germline V gene are DFQATT and SNEGSKA (reference sequence). This CDR3 has 14 amino acids. CDR3 sequence (DNA): TGCAGTGCTCCGCTCCCTCGGGGGGCCAACGTCCTGACTTTC. Translation: CSAPLPRGANVLTF.

V gene TRBV7-2 combines with J gene TRBJ2-1; 7 bases map to TRBD2. The CDR3 totals 13 residues. The germline V gene encodes CDR1 SGHTA and CDR2 FQGNSA. Unmatched junction bases numbered 4, after V lost 3 bases and J lost 8 bases. Here the CDR3 DNA reads TGTGCCAGCAGCTTGGGCGGGAGATATGAGCAGTTCTTC. The encoded protein is CASSLGGRYEQFF.